This T cell receptor beta chain was recovered during a study of T cells in Graves' hyperthyroidism and ophthalmopathy. About the research overall: It was at initial diagnosis, before any treatment, that peripheral blood was collected. Study-level results: Most clonotypes expanded in the thyroid (above 0.001) were also present in blood. Stable hyperthyroidism was separated from ophthalmopathy by a model based on 13 V-J features.

Germline loops: CDR1 MGHRA, CDR2 YSYEKL. The CDR3 sequence is 16 residues long. Trimming took off 0 bases at V and 0 bases at J, with 10 bases between the two ends. RNA transcripts were the template for amplifying TCR beta CDR3 regions. Primed by the HTBI set, a first-round RT-PCR was run on the TCR CDR3. Each CDR3 protein is one row after TCRdb ran MiXCR on the multiplex PCR reads. The sample consists of about 480,000 distinct CDR3 sequences, 20% to 25% of them appearing once. On this clonotype: Antigen unknown.

Ophthalmopathy patients showed a Clinical Activity Score of at least 3, NOSPECS grade of at least 4 and duration under 3 months. The sequenced sample consisted of blood. This clonotype originated in a woman in her 70s with Graves' ophthalmopathy. The J gene is TRBJ2-3, the V gene TRBV4-1; D might be TRBD1 (5 bases). The CDR3 spells CASSQDGQGSTDTQYF. The CDR3, as DNA: TGCGCCAGCAGCCAAGATGGTCAGGGAAGCACAGATACGCAGTATTTT.